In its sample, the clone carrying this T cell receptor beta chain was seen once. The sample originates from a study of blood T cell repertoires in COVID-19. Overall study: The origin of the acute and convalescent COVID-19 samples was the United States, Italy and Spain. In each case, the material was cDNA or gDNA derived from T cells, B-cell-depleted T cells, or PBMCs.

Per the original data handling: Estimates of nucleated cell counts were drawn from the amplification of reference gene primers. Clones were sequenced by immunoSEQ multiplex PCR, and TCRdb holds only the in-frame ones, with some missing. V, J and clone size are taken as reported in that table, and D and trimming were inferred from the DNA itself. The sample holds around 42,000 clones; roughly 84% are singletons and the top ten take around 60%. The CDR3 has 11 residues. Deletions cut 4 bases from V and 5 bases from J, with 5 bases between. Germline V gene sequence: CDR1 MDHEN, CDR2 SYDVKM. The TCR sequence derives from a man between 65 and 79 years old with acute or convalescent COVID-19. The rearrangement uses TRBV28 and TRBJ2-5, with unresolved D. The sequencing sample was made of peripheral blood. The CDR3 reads CASSSMETQYF. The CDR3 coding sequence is TGTGCCAGCAGTTCTATGGAGACCCAGTACTTC.